The TCR beta chain described here comes from a study of T cell repertoires in cytomegalovirus infection. Across the study: CMV epitopes, recently identified HLA-C-restricted and well-studied HLA-B-restricted, were used. Both a matching HLA type and CMV infection were indicated by public TCR beta signatures.

One entry per CDR3 protein results from TCRdb running MiXCR on the reads. The repertoire holds some 800,000 distinct CDR3 sequences, with under 35% as singletons. This clonotype was picked up many times. Its antigen is as yet unknown. Study-level points and caveats: Ex vivo responses were dominated by HLA-C-restricted CMV-specific TCR beta clonotypes.

Germline V lookup: CDR1 SGHTA, CDR2 FQGNSA. V trimming: 5 bases; J trimming: 1 base; junction bases outside the gene matches: 7. The CDR3 has 18 residues. The chain links TRBV7-2 to TRBJ2-3; TRBD2 matches at 15 bases. This material consisted of cultured CD8+ T cells from PBMCs, taken from culture after CMV antigen stimulation. This sequence was found in a human donor in good health (CMV status not recorded). Some clones in this sample may be carry-over from other donors' samples. The CDR3 nucleotides read TGTGCCAGCAGCCCTGGACTAGCGGGGGGGCTCGGCACAGATACGCAGTATTTT. Translation gives CASSPGLAGGLGTDTQYF.